This entry lists 15 T cell receptor beta chains sequenced from one sample in a study of T cells after yellow fever vaccination. One entry per CDR3 protein results from TCRdb running MiXCR on the 5' RACE reads. Among 250,000 to 400,000 distinct CDR3 sequences listed, about 4.5% were seen once. The sample consisted of PBMCs, taken 15 days after the yellow fever booster vaccination. These receptors all stem from a man aged 18 to 29 who received the YFV17D yellow fever vaccine.

This clonotype was recorded many times. This chain uses TRBV18 with TRBJ1-3; D is uncertain. Germline V gene data show CDR1 as KGHSH and CDR2 as LQKENI. V was pared by 1 base and J by 4 bases, with 2 bases between. CDR3 length: 12 residues. The CDR3 sequence is CASSPQGNTIYF. The CDR3 DNA sequence: TGTGCCAGCTCACCACAAGGAAACACCATATATTTT. Together with reference TRBV18 and TRBJ1-3, the CDR3 gives the full variable domain: NAGVMQNPRHLVRRRGQEARLRCSPMKGHSHVYWYRQLPEEGLKFMVYLQKENIIDESGMPKERFSAEFPKEGPSILRIQQVVRGDSAAYFCASSPQGNTIYFGEGSWLTVV.

This clonotype was seen more than once but under ten times. This chain joins TRBV6-5 and TRBJ1-6; 7 nucleotides agree with TRBD1. Trimming at V came to 6 bases and at J to 7 bases, leaving 6 bases not matched to a gene. CDR1 is MNHEY and CDR2 is SVGAGI in the germline V gene. The CDR3 extends over 14 amino acids. In DNA, the CDR3 is TGTGCCAGCAGAGTCTCGGGACAGAATTCACCCCTCCACTTT. Translated, it gives CASRVSGQNSPLHF.

This clonotype has more than one count but fewer than ten. This chain uses TRBV4-3 with TRBJ2-6; 8 nucleotides line up with TRBD2. The CDR3 length is 20 residues. J lost 4 bases, V lost 0 bases, and 14 bases had no gene match. Looked up from germline, CDR1 is LGHNA and CDR2 is YSLEER. DNA for the CDR3: TGCGCCAGCAGCCAAGAACTTCCCCCGGGGGGGTTCATCGGGGCCAACGTCCTGACTTTC. It yields the protein CASSQELPPGGFIGANVLTF.

At least ten counts were recorded for this clonotype. V is TRBV5-6 and J is TRBJ2-7; no reliable D call. V lost 2 bases to trimming and J lost 0 bases, with 6 bases between them. The V gene's germline CDR1 is SGHDT and CDR2 YYEEEE. This CDR3 comprises 13 residues. The CDR3: CASSLVVSYEQYF. In nucleotides, the CDR3 is TGTGCCAGCAGCTTAGTCGTCTCCTACGAGCAGTACTTC.

In this sample, this clonotype turned up many times. V and J are TRBV12-3 or TRBV12-4 and TRBJ1-4; D is unclear. The CDR3 contains 14 residues. V shed 3 bases and J shed 8 bases, with 13 bases lying between them. The CDR3 region is CASSLTAAQEKLFF. In DNA form, the CDR3 reads TGTGCCAGCAGTTTGACCGCCGCGCAGGAAAAACTGTTTTTT.

This clonotype was seen repeatedly, ten times or more. V gene TRBV4-1 combines with J gene TRBJ2-7; possible D gene TRBD1, 6 bases. CDR3 length: 13 residues. Trimming took 6 bases from V and 3 from J, leaving 12 bases between them. Germline loops: CDR1 MGHRA, CDR2 YSYEKL. The CDR3 is CASSYRVYYEQYF. In nucleotides, the CDR3 is TGCGCCAGCAGTTACAGGGTATACTACGAGCAGTACTTC.

This clonotype was observed many times. The chain joins TRBV5-1 to TRBJ2-1; D gene unclear. V lost 4 bases, J lost 4 bases, and 18 bases lay in between. The CDR3 contains 16 residues. CDR1 and CDR2 (germline): SGHRS, YFSETQ. CDR3 residues: CASSQRTFARYNEQFF. DNA of the CDR3: TGCGCCAGCAGCCAGCGAACATTCGCCAGGTACAATGAGCAGTTCTTC. Combining the CDR3 with reference TRBV5-1 and TRBJ2-1 gives the whole variable domain KAGVTQTPRYLIKTRGQQVTLSCSPISGHRSVSWYQQTPGQGLQFLFEYFSETQRNKGNFPGRFSGRQFSNSRSEMNVSTLELGDSALYLCASSQRTFARYNEQFFGPGTRLTVL.

The rearrangement links TRBV6-1 to TRBJ1-5; the D gene is possibly TRBD1 (5 bases). The ends were cut back, 2 bases at V and 5 bases at J, with 16 bases in the middle. CDR1 is MNHNS, CDR2 SASEGT, per germline. The CDR3 runs to 16 residues. The CDR3 sequence: CASSEPAGWLYQPQHF. As DNA, the CDR3 is TGTGCCAGCAGTGAACCCGCAGGGTGGTTGTATCAGCCCCAGCATTTT.

This clonotype has only a few counts. The chain employs TRBV28 and TRBJ1-2; D is undetermined. V was cut by 4 bases and J by 4 bases, with 16 bases left in between. Germline CDR1 and CDR2: MDHEN and SYDVKM. The CDR3 has 15 amino acids. The CDR3, as DNA: TGTGCCAGCAGTTCCTACCGATGGCCCTCCTATGGCTACACCTTC. Translation: CASSSYRWPSYGYTF.

Remarks on this clonotype: One junction end does not reproduce the germline sequence, and a read error may be involved. The rearrangement joins TRBV5-1 to TRBJ1-1; perhaps TRBD1 as D (6 bases). Germline assignment: CDR1 SGHRS and CDR2 YFSETQ. CDR3 length: 14 residues. The CDR3 spells CASSFRGVNTVAFF. The CDR3 nucleotides are TGCGCCAGCAGCTTTAGGGGGGTGAACACTGTAGCTTTCTTT.

This clonotype came up many times. This rearrangement joins TRBV5-1 to TRBJ2-5; D not resolved. Trimming took off 4 bases at V and 4 bases at J, with 14 bases between the two ends. Germline assignment: CDR1 SGHRS and CDR2 YFSETQ. The CDR3 spans 14 residues. Here the CDR3 reads CASSNWAPRETQYF. The CDR3 DNA is TGCGCCAGCAGCAACTGGGCCCCGAGAGAGACCCAGTACTTC.

The chain uses TRBV5-1 and TRBJ2-7; the match to TRBD2 covers 7 bases. V was clipped by 7 bases and J by 2 bases; unmatched bases: 12. Germline CDR1 reads SGHRS; CDR2 reads YFSETQ. The CDR3 covers 15 residues. The CDR3 here is CASDPGRGEAYEQYF. CDR3 DNA sequence: TGCGCCAGCGACCCCGGACGGGGGGAGGCCTACGAGCAGTACTTC.

This clonotype was counted a few times. V and J are TRBV12-3 or TRBV12-4 and TRBJ2-6; D remains unclear. The length of the CDR3 is 15 residues. Trimming shortened V by 6 bases and J by 0 bases, and 9 bases separated the two germline ends. Written as DNA, the CDR3 is TGTGCCAGCAGCCCGAATTACTCTGGGGCCAACGTCCTGACTTTC. Translated, it gives CASSPNYSGANVLTF.

The chain links TRBV30 to TRBJ2-1; 7 bases map to TRBD1. CDR1 and CDR2 (germline): GTSNPN, SVGIG (reference sequence). Unmatched junction bases numbered 8, after V lost 0 bases and J lost 12 bases. The CDR3 runs to 13 residues. The CDR3 DNA sequence: TGTGCCTGGAGTGTACATGGGGACAGTGGGCAGTTCTTC. This encodes CAWSVHGDSGQFF.

This clonotype showed up many times. This chain connects TRBV27 to TRBJ1-6; 10 bases are a match to TRBD1. The J segment lost 11 bases and the V segment lost 4 bases, leaving 5 bases of the junction unmatched. This CDR3 comprises 14 residues. Germline CDR1 MNHEY, CDR2 SMNVEV (reference sequence). This chain's CDR3 is CASSSRDRGAPLHF. CDR3 DNA: TGTGCCAGCAGTTCCCGGGACAGGGGCGCACCCCTCCACTTT.